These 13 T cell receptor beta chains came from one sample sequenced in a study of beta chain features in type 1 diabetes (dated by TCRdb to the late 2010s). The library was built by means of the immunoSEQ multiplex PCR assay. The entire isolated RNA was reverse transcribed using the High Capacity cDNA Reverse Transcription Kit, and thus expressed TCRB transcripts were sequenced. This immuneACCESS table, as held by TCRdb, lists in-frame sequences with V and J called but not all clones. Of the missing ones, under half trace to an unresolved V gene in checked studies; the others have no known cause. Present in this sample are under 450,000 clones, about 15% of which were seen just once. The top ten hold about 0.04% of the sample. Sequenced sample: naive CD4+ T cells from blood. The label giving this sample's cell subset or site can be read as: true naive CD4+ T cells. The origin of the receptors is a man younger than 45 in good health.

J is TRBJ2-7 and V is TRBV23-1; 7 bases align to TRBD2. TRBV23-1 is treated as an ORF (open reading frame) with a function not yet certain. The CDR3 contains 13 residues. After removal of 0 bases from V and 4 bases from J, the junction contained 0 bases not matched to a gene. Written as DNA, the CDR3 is TGCGCCAGCAGTCAATCCGGGGGGTACGAGCAGTACGTC. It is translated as CASSQSGGYEQYV.

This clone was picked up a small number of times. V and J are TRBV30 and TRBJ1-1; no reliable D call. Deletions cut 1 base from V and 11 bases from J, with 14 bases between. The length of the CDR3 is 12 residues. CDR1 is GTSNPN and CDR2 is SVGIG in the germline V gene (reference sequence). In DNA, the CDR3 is TGTGCCTGGAGTGACCCACTTAGGCCGGCTTTCTTT. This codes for CAWSDPLRPAFF. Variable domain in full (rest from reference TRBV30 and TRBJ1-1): SQTIHQWPATLVQPVGSPLSLECTVEGTSNPNLYWYRQAAGRGLQLLFYSVGIGQISSEVPQNLSASRPQDRQFILSSKKLLLSDSGFYLCAWSDPLRPAFFGQGTRLTVV.

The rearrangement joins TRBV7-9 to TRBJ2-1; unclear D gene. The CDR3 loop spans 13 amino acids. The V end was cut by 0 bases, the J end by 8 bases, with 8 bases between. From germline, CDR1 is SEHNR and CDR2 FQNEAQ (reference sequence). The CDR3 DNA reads TGTGCCAGCAGCTTAGCTGGCTCCCATGAGCAGTTCTTC. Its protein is CASSLAGSHEQFF.

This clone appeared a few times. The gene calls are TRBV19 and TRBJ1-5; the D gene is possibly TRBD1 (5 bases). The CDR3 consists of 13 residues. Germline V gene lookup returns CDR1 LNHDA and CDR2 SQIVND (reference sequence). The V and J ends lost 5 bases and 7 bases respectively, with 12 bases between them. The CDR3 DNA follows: TGTGCCAGTAGTGGGACCGGTAGACAGCCCCAGCATTTT. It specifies CASSGTGRQPQHF.

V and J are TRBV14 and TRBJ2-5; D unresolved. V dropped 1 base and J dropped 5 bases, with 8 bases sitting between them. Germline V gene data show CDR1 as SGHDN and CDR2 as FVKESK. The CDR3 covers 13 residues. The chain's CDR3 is CASSQVIRETQYF. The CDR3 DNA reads TGTGCCAGCAGCCAAGTGATCAGGGAGACCCAGTACTTC.

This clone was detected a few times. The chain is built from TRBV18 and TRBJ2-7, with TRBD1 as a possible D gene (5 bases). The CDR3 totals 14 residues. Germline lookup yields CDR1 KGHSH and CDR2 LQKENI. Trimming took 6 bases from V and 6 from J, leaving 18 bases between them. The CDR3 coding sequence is TGTGCCAGCTCTGCGATTCCCCAGGGAAGCGAGCAGTACTTC. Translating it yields CASSAIPQGSEQYF. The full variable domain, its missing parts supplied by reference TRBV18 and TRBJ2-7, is NAGVMQNPRHLVRRRGQEARLRCSPMKGHSHVYWYRQLPEEGLKFMVYLQKENIIDESGMPKERFSAEFPKEGPSILRIQQVVRGDSAAYFCASSAIPQGSEQYFGPGTRLTVT.

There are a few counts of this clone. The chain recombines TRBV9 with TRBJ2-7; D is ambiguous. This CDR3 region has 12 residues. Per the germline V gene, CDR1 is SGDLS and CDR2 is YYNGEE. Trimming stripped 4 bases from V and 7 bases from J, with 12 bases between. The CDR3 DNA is TGTGCCAGCAGCCCTTACCCCGGAGAGCAGTACTTC. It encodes CASSPYPGEQYF.

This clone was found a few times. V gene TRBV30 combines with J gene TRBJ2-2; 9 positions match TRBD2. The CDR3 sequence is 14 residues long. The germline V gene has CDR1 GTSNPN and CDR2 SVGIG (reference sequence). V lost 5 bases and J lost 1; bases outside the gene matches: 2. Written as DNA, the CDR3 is TGTGCCTGGGGAGCGGGAGGGAACACCGGGGAGCTGTTTTTT. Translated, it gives CAWGAGGNTGELFF.

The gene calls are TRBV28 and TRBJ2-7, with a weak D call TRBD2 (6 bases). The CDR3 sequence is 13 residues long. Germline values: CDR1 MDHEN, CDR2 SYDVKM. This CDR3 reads CASSFTEAGSFRV. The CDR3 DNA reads TGTGCCAGCAGTTTTACCGAAGCGGGCTCATTTAGGGTC.

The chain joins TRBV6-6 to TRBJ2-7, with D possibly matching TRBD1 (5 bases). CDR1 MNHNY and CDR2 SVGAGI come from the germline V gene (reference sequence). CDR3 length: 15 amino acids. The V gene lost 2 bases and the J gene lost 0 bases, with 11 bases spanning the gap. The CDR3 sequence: CASSYGATSSYEQYV. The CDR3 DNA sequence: TGTGCCAGCAGTTACGGGGCTACGAGCTCCTACGAGCAGTACGTC.

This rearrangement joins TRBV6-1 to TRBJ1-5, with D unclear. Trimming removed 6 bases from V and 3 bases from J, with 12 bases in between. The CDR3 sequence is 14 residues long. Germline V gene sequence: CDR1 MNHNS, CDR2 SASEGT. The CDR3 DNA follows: TGTGCCAGCAGCGCCGACGGCTTCAATCAGCCCCAGCATTTT. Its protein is CASSADGFNQPQHF.

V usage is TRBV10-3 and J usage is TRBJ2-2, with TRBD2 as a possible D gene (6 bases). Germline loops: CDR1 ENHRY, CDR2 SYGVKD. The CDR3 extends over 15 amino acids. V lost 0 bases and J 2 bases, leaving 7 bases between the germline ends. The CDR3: CAISESSGNTGELFF. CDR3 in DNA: TGTGCCATCAGTGAGTCTAGCGGCAACACCGGGGAGCTGTTTTTT.

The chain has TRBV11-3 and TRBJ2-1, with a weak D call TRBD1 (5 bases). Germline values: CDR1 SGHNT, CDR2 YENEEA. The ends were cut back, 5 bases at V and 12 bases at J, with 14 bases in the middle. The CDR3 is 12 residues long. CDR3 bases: TGTGCCAGCAGCATTCAGGGCCAGGGGCAGTTCTTC. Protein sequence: CASSIQGQGQFF.